The 20 T cell receptor beta chains listed next were all sequenced from one sample in a study of blood T cell repertoires in COVID-19. Data came from immunoSEQ multiplex PCR; TCRdb stores just in-frame clones and leaves some out. The sample includes about 200,000 clones, around 80% of them seen just once. The sample consisted of PBMCs or T cells enriched from blood (not recorded which). Receptor source: a woman in her thirties or forties with acute COVID-19.

This chain connects TRBV7-2 to TRBJ1-2, with D hard to call. The germline gives CDR1 SGHTA, CDR2 FQGNSA. V dropped 1 base and J dropped 2 bases, with 14 bases sitting between them. This CDR3 is built from 16 residues. CDR3: CASSLDGAPGNYGYTF. The CDR3 nucleotides are TGTGCCAGCAGCTTAGATGGAGCCCCTGGCAACTATGGCTACACCTTC. Full variable domain (remainder filled in from reference TRBV7-2 and TRBJ1-2): GAGVSQSPSNKVTEKGKDVELRCDPISGHTALYWYRQSLGQGLEFLIYFQGNSAPDKSGLPSDRFSAERTGGSVSTLTIQRTQQEDSAVYLCASSLDGAPGNYGYTFGSGTRLTVV.

The CDR3 sequence: CATSEVSGNEQFF. CDR3 nucleotides: TGTGCCACCAGTGAGGTTAGCGGGAATGAGCAGTTCTTC. The V and J genes are TRBV24-1 and TRBJ2-1; 7 bases agree with TRBD2. The junction had 3 bases not matched to a gene; V was cut back by 4 bases and J by 7 bases. Looked up from germline, CDR1 is KGHDR and CDR2 is SFDVKD. The CDR3 extends over 13 amino acids.

This sequence joins TRBV5-1 and TRBJ1-1, with D uncertain. Trimming removed 3 bases from V and 0 bases from J, with 9 bases in between. This CDR3 has 14 amino acids. Looked up from germline, CDR1 is SGHRS and CDR2 is YFSETQ. The CDR3 DNA is TGCGCCAGCAGCTCCCAAACTTTGAACACTGAAGCTTTCTTT. It codes for CASSSQTLNTEAFF. Supplemented by reference TRBV5-1 and TRBJ1-1, the full variable domain reads KAGVTQTPRYLIKTRGQQVTLSCSPISGHRSVSWYQQTPGQGLQFLFEYFSETQRNKGNFPGRFSGRQFSNSRSEMNVSTLELGDSALYLCASSSQTLNTEAFFGQGTRLTVV.

This clone was recorded a few times. The V gene is TRBV30, the J gene TRBJ1-6; 11 positions agree with TRBD1. The CDR3 runs 15 residues. Trimming removed 4 bases from V and 8 bases from J; junction bases left unmatched: 7. From germline, CDR1 is GTSNPN and CDR2 SVGIG (reference sequence). This CDR3 reads CAWKRWTGGDSPLHF. DNA of the CDR3: TGTGCCTGGAAGAGGTGGACAGGGGGCGATTCACCCCTCCACTTT.

The chain joins TRBV10-3 to TRBJ2-3; TRBD2 agrees at 8 bases. CDR3 length: 17 residues. V was clipped by 3 bases and J by 4 bases; unmatched bases: 12. The germline V gene encodes CDR1 ENHRY and CDR2 SYGVKD. CDR3 nucleotides: TGTGCCATCAGTGATTTCGCGTCGCGGGGGGCCGCAGATACGCAGTATTTT. As protein: CAISDFASRGAADTQYF.

V usage is TRBV15 and J usage is TRBJ2-6; TRBD2 is a possible D gene (6 bases). Germline V gene lookup returns CDR1 LNHNV and CDR2 YYDKDF (reference sequence). V was clipped by 3 bases and J by 0 bases, with 15 bases between them. This CDR3 has 18 amino acids. The CDR3 protein is CATSRRTGVSSGANVLTF. The CDR3 DNA is TGTGCCACCAGCAGGAGGACGGGAGTTTCCTCTGGGGCCAACGTCCTGACTTTC.

V and J are TRBV20-1 and TRBJ1-2; TRBD1 is a possible D gene (5 bases). Trimming pared 3 bases from V and 4 bases from J, leaving 9 bases between. Germline-derived CDR1 and CDR2 are DFQATT and SNEGSKA (reference sequence). This CDR3 has 12 residues. DNA for the CDR3: TGCAGTGCTAGTGAGGGGAGCTATGGCTACACCTTC. This sequence encodes CSASEGSYGYTF.

The V and J genes are TRBV28 and TRBJ1-2, with 7 bases fitting TRBD1. Germline V CDR1 and CDR2: MDHEN, SYDVKM. Unmatched junction bases numbered 4, after V lost 5 bases and J lost 1 base. The CDR3 covers 14 residues. The CDR3 loop reads CASSTPGGNYGYTF. Written as DNA, the CDR3 is TGTGCCAGCAGTACTCCAGGGGGTAACTATGGCTACACCTTC.

The chain carries TRBV3-1 (or the pseudogene TRBV3-2) and TRBJ1-2; D not certain. Germline assignment: CDR1 LGHDT and CDR2 YNNKEL (reference sequence). The CDR3 is 11 residues long. V lost 1 base and J 7 bases, leaving 4 bases between the germline ends. CDR3 residues: CASSQASGYTF. CDR3 DNA: TGTGCCAGCAGCCAAGCTAGTGGCTACACCTTC.

V and J are TRBV11-1 and TRBJ1-1; TRBD1 might be the D (6 bases). The CDR3 covers 15 residues. The V end was cut by 5 bases, the J end by 4 bases, with 17 bases between. The germline CDR1 and CDR2 sequences are SGHAT and FQDESV (reference sequence). The CDR3 spells CASSPPDRQVTEAFF. CDR3 DNA sequence: TGTGCCAGCAGCCCTCCCGACAGGCAGGTCACTGAAGCTTTCTTT. Complete variable domain (other parts from reference TRBV11-1 and TRBJ1-1): EAEVAQSPRYKITEKSQAVAFWCDPISGHATLYWYRQILGQGPELLVQFQDESVVDDSQLPKDRFSAERLKGVDSTLKIQPAELGDSAMYLCASSPPDRQVTEAFFGQGTRLTVV.

The chain recombines TRBV6-2 or TRBV6-3 with TRBJ2-2; 9 nucleotides agree with TRBD1. V gave up 2 bases and J gave up 4 bases; unmatched junction bases: 5. The germline gives CDR1 MNHEY, CDR2 SVGEGT. This CDR3 spans 16 amino acids. CDR3 loop: CASSYIPTGGTGELFF. The CDR3 nucleotides are TGTGCCAGCAGTTACATCCCGACAGGGGGCACCGGGGAGCTGTTTTTT.

The V call is TRBV30, the J call TRBJ1-3; a possible D gene is TRBD1 (6 bases). V shed 5 bases and J shed 0 bases, with 11 bases lying between them. This CDR3 is built from 14 residues. Germline loops: CDR1 GTSNPN, CDR2 SVGIG (reference sequence). This CDR3 is CAWDRRNSGNTIYF. CDR3 in DNA: TGTGCCTGGGACAGGCGAAACTCTGGAAACACCATATATTTT.

This chain links TRBV11-2 with TRBJ2-1; a possible D gene is TRBD2 (6 bases). The CDR3 sequence is 14 residues long. The V end was cut by 5 bases, the J end by 5 bases, with 13 bases between. Per germline, CDR1 SGHAT and CDR2 FQNNGV. CDR3 loop: CASSGVGGHNEQFF. The CDR3, as DNA: TGTGCCAGCAGCGGCGTGGGAGGCCACAATGAGCAGTTCTTC.

The V gene is TRBV2, the J gene TRBJ1-4; TRBD1 aligns across 8 bases. Germline assignment: CDR1 SNHLY and CDR2 FYNNEI. The CDR3 has 16 amino acids. After removal of 7 bases from V and 7 bases from J, the junction contained 14 bases not matched to a gene. The CDR3 region is CASTSLRTGFREKLFF. As DNA, the CDR3 is TGTGCCAGCACCTCCCTCAGGACAGGGTTCCGTGAAAAACTGTTTTTT.

This chain uses TRBV11-2 with TRBJ1-2; D is unclear. The CDR3 extends over 15 amino acids. Deletions cut 0 bases from V and 4 bases from J, with 12 bases between. Germline lookup yields CDR1 SGHAT and CDR2 FQNNGV. The DNA for the CDR3 is TGTGCCAGCAGCTTAGATCGGTCAGCGGTCTATGGCTACACCTTC. This gives the protein CASSLDRSAVYGYTF.

V is TRBV11-2 and J is TRBJ1-1, with D maybe TRBD1 (5 bases). Per germline, CDR1 SGHAT and CDR2 FQNNGV. The V and J ends lost 0 bases and 8 bases respectively, with 13 bases between them. The CDR3 consists of 14 residues. The CDR3 nucleotides read TGTGCCAGCAGCTTAGAGCTGGGGCGGGACGAAGCTTTCTTT. Protein: CASSLELGRDEAFF.

This clone was detected only a few times. This chain links TRBV5-1 with TRBJ2-2; 7 bases are a match to TRBD1. Per germline, CDR1 SGHRS and CDR2 YFSETQ. The CDR3 is 14 residues long. The V segment lost 2 bases and the J segment 3 bases; nucleotides outside the gene matches: 1. This CDR3 is CASSFQGDTGELFF. The CDR3, as DNA: TGCGCCAGCAGCTTCCAGGGGGACACCGGGGAGCTGTTTTTT.

This chain joins TRBV3-1 (or the pseudogene TRBV3-2) and TRBJ1-2, with 10 bases aligning to TRBD1. V trimming: 4 bases; J trimming: 7 bases; junction bases outside the gene matches: 9. Germline-derived CDR1 and CDR2 are LGHDT and YNNKEL (reference sequence). The CDR3 is 15 residues long. The CDR3 nucleotides read TGTGCCAGCAGCCCCCGGACAGGGGGGTTTTCTGGCTACACCTTC. It encodes CASSPRTGGFSGYTF.

This rearrangement joins TRBV24-1 to TRBJ1-5, with TRBD1 identical over 7 bases. The V segment lost 4 bases and the J segment 7 bases; nucleotides outside the gene matches: 12. The germline CDR1 and CDR2 sequences are KGHDR and SFDVKD. The CDR3 covers 16 residues. The CDR3 bases are TGTGCCACCAGTGAAGGGGGCCCTCTGGGCGGCCAGCCCCAGCATTTT. This encodes CATSEGGPLGGQPQHF.

J is TRBJ2-3 and V is TRBV3-1 (or the pseudogene TRBV3-2); tentatively, D is TRBD1 (5 bases). The CDR3 length is 13 residues. The germline V gene has CDR1 LGHDT and CDR2 YNNKEL (reference sequence). V gave up 0 bases and J gave up 4 bases, with 5 bases separating them. CDR3 nucleotide sequence: TGTGCCAGCAGCCAAGAGGGGCCAGATACGCAGTATTTT. Translating it yields CASSQEGPDTQYF.